Reported below is one T cell receptor (beta chain). The antigen is not known. These data originate in a study of cytomegalovirus exposure and HLA in healthy donors. Study findings and constraints: Later genetic work tied a missense DCLRE1C variant to beta-chain V and J trimming. In a later analysis, HLA-associated TCR beta chains were more clonally expanded than equally common others. Donor immune exposure was known only as CMV serostatus.

Use of 60 Vbeta and 13 Jbeta primers characterized the PCR. As originally analysed: Later analysis identified 88 million or so unique TCR beta chains, 9 million to 12 million shared. Sequenced by immunoSEQ multiplex PCR; TCRdb stores in-frame clones only, minus some. D and trimming were read from the DNA, whereas the V and J calls and clone size are those reported in that table. The table records about 120,000 clones, over 75% of them present only once. This TCR was sampled from a man aged 35 to 55 in good health and CMV-seropositive. Sequencing input: PBMCs.

CDR3 sequence: CASSYSWRSGAFF. In nucleotides, the CDR3 is TGTGCCAGCAGTTACTCGTGGCGGTCGGGAGCTTTCTTT. The chain combines TRBV6-5 with TRBJ1-1; D unresolved. CDR3 length equals 13 residues. Deletions cut 0 bases from V and 10 bases from J, with 12 bases between. From germline, CDR1 is MNHEY and CDR2 SVGAGI.